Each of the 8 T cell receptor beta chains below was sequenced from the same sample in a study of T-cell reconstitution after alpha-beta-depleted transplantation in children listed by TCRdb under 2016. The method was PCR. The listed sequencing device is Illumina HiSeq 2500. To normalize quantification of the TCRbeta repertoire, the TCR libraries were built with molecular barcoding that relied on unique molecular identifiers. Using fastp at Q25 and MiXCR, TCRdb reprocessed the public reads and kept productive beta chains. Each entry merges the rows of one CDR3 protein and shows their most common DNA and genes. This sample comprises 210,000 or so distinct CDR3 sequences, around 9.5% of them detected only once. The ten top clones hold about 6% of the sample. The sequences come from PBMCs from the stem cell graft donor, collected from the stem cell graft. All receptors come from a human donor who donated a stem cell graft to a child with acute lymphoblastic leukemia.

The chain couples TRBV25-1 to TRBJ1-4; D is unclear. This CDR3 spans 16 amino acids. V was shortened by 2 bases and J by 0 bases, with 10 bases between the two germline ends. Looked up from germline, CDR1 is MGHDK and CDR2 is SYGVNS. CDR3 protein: CASSEMSGATNEKLFF. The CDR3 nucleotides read TGTGCCAGCAGTGAAATGTCGGGTGCAACTAATGAAAAACTGTTTTTT.

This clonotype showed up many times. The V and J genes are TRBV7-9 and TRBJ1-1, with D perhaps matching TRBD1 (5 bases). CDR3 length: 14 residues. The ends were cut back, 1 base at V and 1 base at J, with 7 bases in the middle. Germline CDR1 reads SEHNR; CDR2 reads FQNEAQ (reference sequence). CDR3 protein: CASSLDTGNTEAFF. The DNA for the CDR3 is TGTGCCAGCAGCTTAGATACAGGGAACACTGAAGCTTTCTTT.

For the CDR3, the DNA is TGCAGTGCTAGAAAGGGGACAGGGGGCTTGTACGAGCAGTACTTC. It yields the protein CSARKGTGGLYEQYF. The chain has TRBV20-1 and TRBJ2-7; TRBD1 matches at 12 bases. The CDR3 loop spans 15 amino acids. The J segment lost 4 bases and the V segment lost 2 bases, leaving 6 bases of the junction unmatched. Germline CDR1 DFQATT, CDR2 SNEGSKA (reference sequence).

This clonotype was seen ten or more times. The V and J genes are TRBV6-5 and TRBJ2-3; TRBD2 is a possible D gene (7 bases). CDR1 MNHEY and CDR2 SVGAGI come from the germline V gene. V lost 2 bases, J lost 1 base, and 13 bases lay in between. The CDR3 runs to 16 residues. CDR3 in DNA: TGTGCCAGCAGTTACGAGGGGGGGCATGGCACAGATACGCAGTATTTT. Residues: CASSYEGGHGTDTQYF.

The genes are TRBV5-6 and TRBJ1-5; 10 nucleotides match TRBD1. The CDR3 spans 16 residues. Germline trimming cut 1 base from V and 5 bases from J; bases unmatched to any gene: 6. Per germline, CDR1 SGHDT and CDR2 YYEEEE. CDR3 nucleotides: TGTGCCAGCAGCTTGAAACCGGGACAGGGGTATCAGCCCCAGCATTTT. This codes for CASSLKPGQGYQPQHF.

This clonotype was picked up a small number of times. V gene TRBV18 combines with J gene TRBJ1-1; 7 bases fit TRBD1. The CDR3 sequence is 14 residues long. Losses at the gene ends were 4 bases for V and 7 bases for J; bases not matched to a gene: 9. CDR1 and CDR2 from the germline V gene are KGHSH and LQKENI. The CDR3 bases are TGTGCCAGCTCACTCCCCTCGGCAGGGGGTGAAGCTTTCTTT. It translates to CASSLPSAGGEAFF.

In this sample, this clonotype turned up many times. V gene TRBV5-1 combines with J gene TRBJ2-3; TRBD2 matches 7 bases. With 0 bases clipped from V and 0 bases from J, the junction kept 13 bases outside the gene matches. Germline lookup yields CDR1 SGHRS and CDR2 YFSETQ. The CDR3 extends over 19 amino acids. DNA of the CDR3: TGCGCCAGCAGCTTGGGAGTAGGGAGGGGAAGCTCTAGCACAGATACGCAGTATTTT. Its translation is CASSLGVGRGSSSTDTQYF.

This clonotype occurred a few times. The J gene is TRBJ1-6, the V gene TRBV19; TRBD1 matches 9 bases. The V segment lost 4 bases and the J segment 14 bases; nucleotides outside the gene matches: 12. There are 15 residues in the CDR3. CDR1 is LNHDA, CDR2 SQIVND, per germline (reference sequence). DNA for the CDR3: TGTGCCAGTAGTACTAAGGGGACAGGGATTCAAACCCTCCACTTT. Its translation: CASSTKGTGIQTLHF.